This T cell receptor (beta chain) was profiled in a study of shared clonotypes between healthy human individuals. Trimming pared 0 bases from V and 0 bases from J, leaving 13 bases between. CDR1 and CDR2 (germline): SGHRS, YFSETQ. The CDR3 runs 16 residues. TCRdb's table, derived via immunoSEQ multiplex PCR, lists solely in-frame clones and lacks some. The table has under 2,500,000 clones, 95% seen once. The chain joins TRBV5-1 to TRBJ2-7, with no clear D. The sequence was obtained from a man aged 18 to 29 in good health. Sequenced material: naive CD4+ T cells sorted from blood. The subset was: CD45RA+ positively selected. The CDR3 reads CASSLAVSSLSYEQYF. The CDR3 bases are TGCGCCAGCAGCTTGGCCGTAAGTAGCCTCTCCTACGAGCAGTACTTC.